The clone carrying this T cell receptor beta chain was detected only a few times. Antigen specificity is unknown. The sample originates from a study of T-cell memory formation after mild COVID-19. Study-level findings and limits: Clones that contracted from day 15 to 85 had balanced CD4/CD8; later expanders were CD4+ biased. Researchers could not confirm that second-wave clones peaking on day 37 targeted SARS-CoV-2.

One entry per CDR3 protein results from TCRdb running MiXCR on the 5' RACE reads. Among about 110,000 distinct CDR3 sequences, around 15% were seen once, and the ten largest hold around 28%. Germline values: CDR1 MGHRA, CDR2 YSYEKL. This CDR3 region has 16 residues. The trim removed 1 base at V and 2 bases at J, leaving 4 bases unmatched. The genes are TRBV4-1 and TRBJ2-3, with TRBD2 matching over 9 bases. This TCR was sampled from an adult woman who had mild COVID-19 (a few samples of this study predate the infection). Cell type and time point are not known. Sequenced input: PBMCs or a T cell subset sorted from them (not recorded which). The CDR3 DNA reads TGCGCCAGCAGCCAAGCGAGCGGGGGGCACACAGATACGCAGTATTTT. This gives the protein CASSQASGGHTDTQYF.